The clone carrying this TCR beta chain appeared a single time. Its antigen is currently unknown. The V gene end was trimmed by 2 bases and the J gene end by 5 bases; junction bases not matched to a gene: 15. The CDR3 totals 17 residues. CDR1 is MNHEY, CDR2 SMNVEV, per germline (reference sequence). This sample is drawn from a study of cytomegalovirus exposure and HLA in healthy donors. Whole-study findings and limits: In a later analysis, specific HLA alleles were associated with 15,000 to 20,000 TCR beta sequences at a 0.05 false discovery rate. Earlier analysis looked at TCR beta V segments, and most were productive about 90% or about 30% of the time.

PCR employed 60 Vbeta and 13 Jbeta primers. Method: immunoSEQ multiplex PCR; TCRdb's copy keeps in-frame clones and lacks some. The sample has about 120,000 clones; more than 65% are singletons. Donors in the study were healthy people who gave bone marrow. Donors were nominally healthy when sampled, though unrecorded immune exposures were likely. V and J are TRBV27 and TRBJ2-7; 7 nucleotides match TRBD2. This clonotype was obtained from a woman in her 30s in good health and CMV-seronegative. The sequenced material came from PBMCs. The CDR3 protein is CASSLLRSGGSRNEQYF. For the CDR3, the DNA is TGTGCCAGCAGTTTACTCCGATCGGGCGGGAGCAGGAACGAGCAGTACTTC.